The 11 T cell receptor beta chains given below trace back to one sample, sequenced in a study of technical replicates of blood from four donors. Clones were read by immunoSEQ multiplex PCR, and TCRdb kept only the in-frame ones, dropping some. The sample includes some 96,000 clones, around 95% of them seen just once. The sequenced sample consisted of T cells isolated from PBMCs. All receptors derive from a human donor in good health.

The V and J genes are TRBV5-6 and TRBJ2-1; D is perhaps TRBD1 (6 bases). V lost 3 bases, J lost 4 bases, and 17 bases lay in between. The CDR3 runs 16 residues. CDR1 is SGHDT, CDR2 YYEEEE, per germline. The chain's CDR3 is CASSYMTRGPYNEQFF. DNA of the CDR3: TGTGCCAGCAGCTACATGACCAGGGGACCTTACAATGAGCAGTTCTTC.

The chain combines TRBV29-1 with TRBJ2-1, with 16 bases lining up with TRBD2. The V segment lost 7 bases and the J segment 9 bases; nucleotides outside the gene matches: 9. The CDR3 is made up of 15 amino acids. The germline CDR1 and CDR2 sequences are SQVTM and ANQGSEA. The CDR3 here is CSGAWGTSGGVEQFF. The CDR3 nucleotides are TGCAGCGGGGCCTGGGGGACTAGCGGGGGGGTTGAGCAGTTCTTC.

The rearrangement uses TRBV30 and TRBJ1-1, with D uncertain. Germline V gene sequence: CDR1 GTSNPN, CDR2 SVGIG (reference sequence). This CDR3 contains 14 residues. V lost 1 base and J lost 0, with 9 bases in between. The DNA of the CDR3 is TGTGCCTGGAGTGGCCGGAGCATGAACACTGAAGCTTTCTTT. Translated, it gives CAWSGRSMNTEAFF.

The chain is built from TRBV5-6 and TRBJ1-6, with TRBD1 identical over 7 bases. The germline gives CDR1 SGHDT, CDR2 YYEEEE. The length of the CDR3 is 19 residues. V gave up 5 bases and J gave up 8 bases; unmatched junction bases: 22. CDR3 loop: CASRLQGTTGSLTHSPLHF. The DNA of the CDR3 is TGTGCCAGCAGACTACAGGGGACGACCGGGAGTTTGACGCATTCACCCCTCCACTTT.

This chain joins TRBV5-1 and TRBJ1-2; D uncertain. CDR1 and CDR2 from the germline V gene are SGHRS and YFSETQ. V lost 3 bases, J lost 1 base, and 13 bases lay in between. This CDR3 spans 15 amino acids. The CDR3 DNA sequence: TGCGCCAGCAGCTGGGGAGAGAGAGATAACTATGGCTACACCTTC. It is translated as CASSWGERDNYGYTF.

J is TRBJ2-5 and V is TRBV30; the match to TRBD1 covers 7 bases. Germline CDR1 and CDR2: GTSNPN and SVGIG (reference sequence). V lost 1 base, J lost 2 bases, and 4 bases stayed unmatched. CDR3 length equals 14 residues. CDR3 in DNA: TGTGCCTGGAGTGAGGGCAGGGGGCAAGAGACCCAGTACTTC. Its protein is CAWSEGRGQETQYF. Looking up the rest from reference TRBV30 and TRBJ2-5 gives the full variable domain: SQTIHQWPATLVQPVGSPLSLECTVEGTSNPNLYWYRQAAGRGLQLLFYSVGIGQISSEVPQNLSASRPQDRQFILSSKKLLLSDSGFYLCAWSEGRGQETQYFGPGTRLLVL.

The CDR3: CASSPRPGTGTGNTIYF. CDR3 in DNA: TGTGCCAGCAGCCCGCGTCCCGGGACAGGGACTGGAAACACCATATATTTT. The chain uses TRBV7-9 and TRBJ1-3; 9 nucleotides match TRBD1. The CDR3 length is 17 residues. With 5 bases clipped from V and 2 bases from J, the junction kept 10 bases outside the gene matches. From germline, CDR1 is SEHNR and CDR2 FQNEAQ (reference sequence).

This chain links TRBV7-9 with TRBJ2-2; 7 positions agree with TRBD2. V gave up 2 bases and J gave up 10 bases; unmatched junction bases: 7. The length of the CDR3 is 14 residues. Germline lookup yields CDR1 SEHNR and CDR2 FQNEAQ (reference sequence). CDR3 nucleotides: TGTGCCAGCAGCTTAAACAGAGCGGGAATGGAGCTGTTTTTT. Translating gives CASSLNRAGMELFF.

This sequence joins TRBV19 and TRBJ1-2, with D possibly being TRBD1 (5 bases). Germline loops: CDR1 LNHDA, CDR2 SQIVND (reference sequence). V was clipped by 3 bases and J by 8 bases, with 16 bases between them. The CDR3 is 14 amino acids. The CDR3 sequence: CASSMYGRVDGYTF. For the CDR3, the DNA is TGTGCCAGTAGTATGTATGGCAGGGTCGACGGCTACACCTTC.

V and J are TRBV6-1 and TRBJ2-1; D unclear. The CDR3 loop spans 14 amino acids. Germline V gene data show CDR1 as MNHNS and CDR2 as SASEGT. V was cut by 4 bases and J by 10 bases, with 17 bases left in between. The DNA for the CDR3 is TGTGCCAGCAGTGCCAGAGGCCCCGACGGGGAGCAGTTCTTC. This sequence encodes CASSARGPDGEQFF.

V gene TRBV5-1 combines with J gene TRBJ1-5, with a weak D call TRBD1 (6 bases). Germline CDR1 reads SGHRS; CDR2 reads YFSETQ. The CDR3 has 13 amino acids. The germline V and J ends were trimmed by 1 base and 4 bases, with 6 bases remaining between them. The CDR3 spells CASSLTGNQPQHF. As DNA, the CDR3 is TGCGCCAGCAGCTTGACAGGGAATCAGCCCCAGCATTTT. Filled out from reference TRBV5-1 and TRBJ1-5, the complete variable domain reads KAGVTQTPRYLIKTRGQQVTLSCSPISGHRSVSWYQQTPGQGLQFLFEYFSETQRNKGNFPGRFSGRQFSNSRSEMNVSTLELGDSALYLCASSLTGNQPQHFGDGTRLSIL.